These T cell receptor beta chains were read from a single sample in a study of blood T cell repertoires in COVID-19. Assay: immunoSEQ multiplex PCR; the TCRdb copy retains only in-frame clones and omits some. The sample records some 250,000 clones, around 89% being singletons. The sequencing sample was made of PBMCs or T cells enriched from blood (not recorded which). The receptors shown here come from a man between 35 and 55 years old who had recovered from COVID-19. Both conserved end residues are trimmed from each CDR3. A row's size may be missing; if present it is once, few, many or a size class.

size: .
J: TRBJ1-6
V: TRBV11-2
CDR3: ASSPGGNSPLH

size: once
J: TRBJ1-5
V: TRBV20-1
CDR3: SASRGHISNQPQH

size: .
J: TRBJ1-2
V: TRBV5-1
CDR3: ASSLGGPGDSFNYGYT

size: few
J: TRBJ2-7
V: TRBV7-9
CDR3: ASRHTGTGGSYEQY

size: .
J: TRBJ1-1
V: TRBV7-6
CDR3: ASSLRGTEAF

size: .
J: TRBJ2-5
V: TRBV10-3
CDR3: AISYTGSPQETQY

size: .
J: TRBJ2-7
V: TRBV28
CDR3: ASRDSGSWASEQY

size: once
J: TRBJ2-7
V: TRBV11-3
CDR3: ASSAGTGNYEQY

size: once
J: TRBJ2-5
V: TRBV12-3/TRBV12-4
CDR3: ASSRTSETQY

size: .
J: TRBJ2-7
V: TRBV7-2
CDR3: ASSYRLEGWEQY

size: .
J: TRBJ2-3
V: TRBV7-8
CDR3: ASQDRELTDTQY

size: .
J: TRBJ2-7
V: TRBV11-3
CDR3: ASSPLGLAEIYEQY

size: .
J: TRBJ1-3
V: TRBV12-3/TRBV12-4
CDR3: ASSPTRGNTIY

size: .
J: TRBJ2-1
V: TRBV4-3
CDR3: ASSQVGPRQGTSNEQF

size: .
J: TRBJ2-3
V: TRBV5-6
CDR3: ASSLESGTVHTQY

size: .
J: TRBJ2-3
V: TRBV7-9
CDR3: ASSSTLEGADTQY